This TCR beta chain was observed in a study of graft-versus-host responses after intestinal transplantation. Background on the study: Those transplanted obtained multivisceral, liver-intestinal, or isolated intestinal grafts. Study conclusions and caveats: The study found high graft-versus-host to host-versus-graft clonal ratios in allografts of patients with graft-donor T cell macrochimerism. Investigators detected GvH clones in recipient marrow, with some emerging earlier in ileum or blood.

This clone has only one observation. Its matching antigen is unknown. TCRdb's table, derived via immunoSEQ multiplex PCR, lists solely in-frame clones and lacks some. The table shows over 15,000 clones, with approximately 88% occurring only once. The CDR3 has 11 residues. Germline assignment: CDR1 DFQATT and CDR2 SNEGSKA (reference sequence). This receptor was identified in a human patient who received an intestinal transplant, so some T cells may come from the graft donor. The source material was PBMCs, sampled roughly 15 weeks after intestinal transplant. The chain carries TRBV20-1 and TRBJ2-1, with D possibly matching TRBD2 (5 bases). Written as DNA, the CDR3 is TGCAGCCAGACTACTTACAATGAGCAGTTCTTC. It is translated as CSQTTYNEQFF.